The 17 T cell receptor beta chains presented below share a single source sample, sequenced in a study of T cells in women clearing cervical HPV infection. Sequencing used immunoSEQ multiplex PCR; TCRdb keeps in-frame clones, though not all of them. Its table lists 30,000 or so clones. The sample comprised blood buffy coat. Receptors originate from a woman between 18 and 70 years old with a cervical HPV16 infection that either progressed to CIN3+ or cleared (not recorded which).

As regards this clone: The CDR3 end lies 3 residues beyond the end of the read and is filled in from the germline J gene. The chain uses TRBV5-1 and TRBJ1-3; weak D call: TRBD1 (5 bases). This CDR3 comprises 14 residues. Germline V gives CDR1 SGHRS, CDR2 YFSETQ. V lost 7 bases and J 0 bases, leaving 11 bases between the germline ends. The CDR3 sequence: CASSSGSSGNTIYF. The sequenced CDR3 bases are TGCGCCAGCTCCTCAGGGTCCTCTGGAAACACC.

Regarding this clone: The DNA ends 3 residues before the CDR3 does, and the rest of the CDR3 is filled in from the germline J gene. The gene calls are TRBV18 and TRBJ1-4; TRBD1 aligns across 9 bases. The CDR3 is 14 residues long. J was trimmed by 6 bases and V by 3 bases; bases with no gene match: 2. The germline gives CDR1 KGHSH, CDR2 LQKENI. This CDR3 reads CASSPGTGYEKLFF. The sequenced CDR3 bases are TGTGCCAGCTCACCCGGGACAGGGTATGAAAAA.

As for this clone: The read comes to an end 3 residues before the CDR3 does, leaving the germline J gene to fill in the end. This chain connects TRBV5-1 to TRBJ1-1; no clear D. Germline loops: CDR1 SGHRS, CDR2 YFSETQ. The V gene lost 4 bases and the J gene lost 0 bases, with 10 bases spanning the gap. The CDR3 is 14 residues long. CDR3: CASSNGVVNTEAFF. The part of the CDR3 DNA that was read is TGCGCCAGCAGCAACGGTGTGGTGAACACTGAA.

Points on this clone: The sequence runs out 3 residues before the end of the CDR3; the remainder is reconstructed from the germline J gene. The V gene is TRBV2, the J gene TRBJ1-2; 11 nucleotides align to TRBD1. Trimming took 8 bases from V and 2 from J; bases not matched to a gene: 10. From germline, CDR1 is SNHLY and CDR2 FYNNEI. CDR3 length equals 16 residues. CDR3 residues: CASPKDRGRVNYGYTF. CDR3 DNA, as far as it was read: TGTGCCAGCCCTAAGGACAGGGGGCGAGTAAACTATGGC.

About this clone: From the germline J gene comes the end of the CDR3, since the read stops 3 residues before it. Other DNA sequences from this sample encode an identical CDR3 as well. V is TRBV7-3 and J is TRBJ2-5; 9 nucleotides align to TRBD2. V was clipped by 2 bases and J by 4 bases; unmatched bases: 2. Germline CDR1 and CDR2: SGHTA and FQGTGA. The CDR3 extends over 14 amino acids. CDR3 region: CASSLAGGGETQYF. The part of the CDR3 DNA that was read is TGTGCCAGCAGCTTAGCGGGAGGGGGAGAGACC.

As to this clone: The CDR3 extends 3 residues past the end of the read, so its final part is completed from the germline J gene. The V call is TRBV7-3, the J call TRBJ1-1; 8 bases are a match to TRBD1. V shed 5 bases and J 1 base; nucleotides not matched to a gene: 3. The germline CDR1 and CDR2 sequences are SGHTA and FQGTGA. CDR3 length equals 14 residues. CDR3 loop: CASSQGQANTEAFF. The DNA read from the CDR3 is TGTGCCAGCAGCCAGGGACAGGCGAACACTGAA.

Worth noting for this clone: The CDR3 extends 3 residues past the end of the read, so its final part is completed from the germline J gene. The rearrangement links TRBV7-3 to TRBJ2-2, with 7 bases matching TRBD1. The length of the CDR3 is 15 residues. J gave up 4 bases and V 1 base, and 3 bases lay outside the gene matches. Germline V lookup: CDR1 SGHTA, CDR2 FQGTGA. The sequenced part of the CDR3 DNA is TGTGCCAGCAGCTTAAGACAGGGTGGCACCGGGGAG. It codes for CASSLRQGGTGE. The entire CDR3 sequence reads CASSLRQGGTGELFF. The variable domain in full, with the rest retrieved from reference TRBV7-3 and TRBJ2-2, is GAGVSQTPSNKVTEKGKYVELRCDPISGHTALYWYRQSLGQGPEFLIYFQGTGAADDSGLPNDRFFAVRPEGSVSTLKIQRTERGDSAVYLCASSLRQGGTGELFFGEGSRLTVL.

Comment on this clone: The read comes to an end 3 residues before the CDR3 does, leaving the germline J gene to fill in the end. V and J are TRBV14 and TRBJ1-4; no clear D gene. The germline CDR1 and CDR2 sequences are SGHDN and FVKESK. V was shortened by 2 bases and J by 8 bases, with 9 bases between the two germline ends. The CDR3 is 13 amino acids. The sequenced part of the CDR3 DNA is TGTGCCAGCAGCCAACTGGGCGACGAAAAA. It translates to CASSQLGDEK. The whole CDR3 reads CASSQLGDEKLFF.

As concerns this clone: From the germline J gene comes the end of the CDR3, since the read stops 3 residues before it. The J gene is TRBJ1-6, the V gene TRBV19; 8 nucleotides agree with TRBD1. The V and J ends lost 6 bases and 0 bases, in that order; junction bases with no gene match: 4. CDR1 is LNHDA and CDR2 is SQIVND in the germline V gene (reference sequence). This CDR3 has 16 amino acids. The CDR3: CASRGQGSSYNSPLHF. The part of the CDR3 DNA that was read is TGTGCCAGTAGAGGACAGGGAAGCTCCTATAATTCACCC.

Of note for this clone: One junction end disagrees with the germline gene, perhaps due to a read error. The read gets to within 3 residues of the CDR3 end, and the germline J gene fills in the rest. V usage is TRBV19 and J usage is TRBJ1-6, with TRBD1 matching 7 bases. In germline, CDR1 is LNHDA, CDR2 SQIVND (reference sequence). This CDR3 is built from 14 residues. The part of the CDR3 DNA that was read is TGTGCCAGTACAAGCAGGGGGTATAGTTCACCC. This encodes CASTSRGYSSP. The full CDR3 reads CASTSRGYSSPLHF.

CDR3 bases read: TGTGCCAGCAGCCACAGGGGAGCCAAAAACATT. Encoded protein: CASSHRGAKNI. The CDR3, in full, reads CASSHRGAKNIQYF. The V and J genes are TRBV12-3 or TRBV12-4 and TRBJ2-4; 7 bases line up with TRBD1. Sequencing ends 3 residues short of the CDR3 end; the germline J gene provides the rest. J lost 0 bases, V lost 6 bases, and 2 bases had no gene match. The CDR3 is 14 residues long.

The CDR3 DNA, read in part, is TGTGCCAGTAGTATAGACACAGACAGGAACACCGGGGAG. Translation gives CASSIDTDRNTGE. Given in full, the CDR3 is CASSIDTDRNTGELFF. V gene TRBV19 combines with J gene TRBJ2-2; tentatively, D is TRBD1 (5 bases). The read finishes 3 residues shy of the CDR3 end, and the germline J gene is used to complete it. The CDR3 sequence is 16 residues long. V shed 0 bases and J shed 1 base, with 9 bases lying between them. Germline V gene sequence: CDR1 LNHDA, CDR2 SQIVND (reference sequence). Combining the CDR3 with reference TRBV19 and TRBJ2-2 gives the whole variable domain DGGITQSPKYLFRKEGQNVTLSCEQNLNHDAMYWYRQDPGQGLRLIYYSQIVNDFQKGDIAEGYSVSREKKESFPLTVTSAQKNPTAFYLCASSIDTDRNTGELFFGEGSRLTVL.

As to this clone: One end of the junction varies from germline; a read error may be responsible. The sequence runs out 3 residues before the end of the CDR3; the remainder is reconstructed from the germline J gene. Distinct nucleotide sequences in the sample also encode this CDR3. The chain links TRBV19 to TRBJ1-3, with 7 bases fitting TRBD1. CDR1 is LNHDA and CDR2 is SQIVND in the germline V gene (reference sequence). This CDR3 contains 14 residues. The chain's CDR3 is CASSTGQAGNTIYF. CDR3 bases read: TGTGCCAGTAGTACCGGACAGGCTGGAAACACT.

Concerning this clone itself: The CDR3 end is not reached by the read, which stops 3 residues before it; the germline J gene fills it in. The gene calls are TRBV11-3 and TRBJ2-2, with D possibly being TRBD2 (6 bases). Trimming shortened V by 5 bases and J by 4 bases, and 14 bases separated the two germline ends. The germline V gene has CDR1 SGHNT and CDR2 YENEEA. The length of the CDR3 is 15 residues. CDR3: CASSLRPGGTGELFF. CDR3 bases read: TGTGCCAGCAGCCTAAGACCCGGGGGCACCGGGGAG.

With respect to this clone: Read sequence stops 3 residues before the CDR3 end, and the germline J gene provides the missing end. This sequence joins TRBV19 and TRBJ1-2; tentative D call: TRBD1 (5 bases). Germline V gives CDR1 LNHDA, CDR2 SQIVND (reference sequence). Trimming took off 1 base at V and 3 bases at J, with 12 bases between the two ends. This CDR3 is built from 15 residues. This CDR3 reads CASSIVQGTYYGYTF. CDR3 bases read: TGTGCCAGTAGTATAGTCCAGGGAACTTACTATGGC.

Points on this clone: The read falls 3 residues short of the CDR3 end, and the missing part is taken from the germline J gene. The chain has TRBV2 and TRBJ2-1; D unclear. CDR3 size: 14 residues. CDR1 SNHLY and CDR2 FYNNEI come from the germline V gene. Between the trimmed V and J ends, which lost 4 bases and 9 bases, there was a span of 16 bases. CDR3: CASSGPQRGGEQFF. The CDR3 DNA, read in part, is TGTGCCAGCAGTGGTCCTCAGCGTGGCGGTGAG.

Note on this clone: The CDR3 extends 3 residues past the end of the read, so its final part is completed from the germline J gene. The chain links TRBV7-3 to TRBJ2-1; a possible D gene is TRBD1 (5 bases). V was shortened by 5 bases and J by 6 bases, with 17 bases between the two germline ends. The CDR3 covers 15 residues. Germline CDR1 SGHTA, CDR2 FQGTGA. The covered CDR3 bases are TGTGCCAGCAGCCTGGGGCCAAGCGAAGTCAATGAG. Protein product: CASSLGPSEVNE. The whole CDR3 is CASSLGPSEVNEQFF. Based on the CDR3 plus reference TRBV7-3 and TRBJ2-1, the full variable domain is GAGVSQTPSNKVTEKGKYVELRCDPISGHTALYWYRQSLGQGPEFLIYFQGTGAADDSGLPNDRFFAVRPEGSVSTLKIQRTERGDSAVYLCASSLGPSEVNEQFFGPGTRLTVL.